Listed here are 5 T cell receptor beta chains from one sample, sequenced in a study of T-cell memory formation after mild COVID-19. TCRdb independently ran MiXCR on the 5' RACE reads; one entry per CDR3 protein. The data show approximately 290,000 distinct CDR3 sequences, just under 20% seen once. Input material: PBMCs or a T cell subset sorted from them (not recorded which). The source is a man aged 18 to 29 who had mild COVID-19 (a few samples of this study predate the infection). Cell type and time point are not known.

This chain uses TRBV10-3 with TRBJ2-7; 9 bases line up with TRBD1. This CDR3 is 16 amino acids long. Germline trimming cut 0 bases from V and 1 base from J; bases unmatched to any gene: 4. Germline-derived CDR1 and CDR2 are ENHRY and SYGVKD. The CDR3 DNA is TGTGCCATCAGTGAGTCTGGGACAGGGCCATCCTACGAGCAGTACTTC. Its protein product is CAISESGTGPSYEQYF.

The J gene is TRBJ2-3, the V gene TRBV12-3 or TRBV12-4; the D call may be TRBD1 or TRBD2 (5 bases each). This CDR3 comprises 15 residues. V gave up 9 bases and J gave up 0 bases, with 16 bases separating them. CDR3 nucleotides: TGTGCCAGTGGGCTTAGTTGGGACAGCACAGATACGCAGTATTTT. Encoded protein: CASGLSWDSTDTQYF.

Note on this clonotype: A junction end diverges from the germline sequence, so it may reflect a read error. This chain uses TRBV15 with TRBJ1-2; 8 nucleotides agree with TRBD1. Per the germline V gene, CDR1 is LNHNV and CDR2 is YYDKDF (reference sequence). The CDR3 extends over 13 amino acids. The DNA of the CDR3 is TGTGCCACCAGAACGGGACAGGCCGAGGGCTGCACCTTC. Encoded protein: CATRTGQAEGCTF.

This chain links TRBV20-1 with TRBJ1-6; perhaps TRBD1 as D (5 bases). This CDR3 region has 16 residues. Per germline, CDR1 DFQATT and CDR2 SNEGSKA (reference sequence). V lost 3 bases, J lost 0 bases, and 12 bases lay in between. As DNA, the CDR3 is TGCAGTGCTAGGGGGACGGAGAGCTCCTATAATTCACCCCTCCACTTT. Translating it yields CSARGTESSYNSPLHF.

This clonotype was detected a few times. The CDR3 region has the DNA TGTGCCAGCAGCCCCCAGACCGGGACAGGGGGCCCCGGGGAGCTGTTTTTT. It yields the protein CASSPQTGTGGPGELFF. The gene calls are TRBV11-3 and TRBJ2-2; TRBD1 matches 12 bases. CDR3 size: 17 residues. Per the germline V gene, CDR1 is SGHNT and CDR2 is YENEEA. Unmatched junction bases numbered 10, after V lost 5 bases and J lost 6 bases.